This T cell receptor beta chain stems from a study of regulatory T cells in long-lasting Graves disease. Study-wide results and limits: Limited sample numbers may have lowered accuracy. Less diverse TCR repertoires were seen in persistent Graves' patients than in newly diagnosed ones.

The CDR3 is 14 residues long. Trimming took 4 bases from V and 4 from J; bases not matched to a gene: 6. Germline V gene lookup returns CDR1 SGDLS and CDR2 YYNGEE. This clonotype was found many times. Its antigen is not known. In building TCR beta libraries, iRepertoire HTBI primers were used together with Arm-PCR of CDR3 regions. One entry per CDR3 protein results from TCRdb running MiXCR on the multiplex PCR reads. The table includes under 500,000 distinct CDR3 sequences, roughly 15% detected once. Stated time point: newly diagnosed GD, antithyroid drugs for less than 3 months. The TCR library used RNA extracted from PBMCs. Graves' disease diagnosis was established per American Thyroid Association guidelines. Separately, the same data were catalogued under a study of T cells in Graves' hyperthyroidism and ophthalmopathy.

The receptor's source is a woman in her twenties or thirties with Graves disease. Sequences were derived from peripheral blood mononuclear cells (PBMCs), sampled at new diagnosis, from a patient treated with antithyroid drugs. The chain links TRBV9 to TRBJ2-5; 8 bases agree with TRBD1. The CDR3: CASSKDRVGETQYF. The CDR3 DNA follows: TGTGCCAGCAGCAAGGACAGGGTTGGAGAGACCCAGTACTTC.